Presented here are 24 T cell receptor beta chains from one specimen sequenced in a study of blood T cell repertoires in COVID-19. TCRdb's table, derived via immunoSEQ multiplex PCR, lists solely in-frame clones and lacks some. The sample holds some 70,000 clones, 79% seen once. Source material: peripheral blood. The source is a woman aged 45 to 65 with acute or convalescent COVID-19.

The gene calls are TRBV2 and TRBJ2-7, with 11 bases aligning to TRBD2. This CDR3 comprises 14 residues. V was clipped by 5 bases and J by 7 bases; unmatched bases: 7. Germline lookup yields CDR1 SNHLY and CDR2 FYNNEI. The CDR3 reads CASSPRLAGWEQYF. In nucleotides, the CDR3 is TGTGCCAGCAGTCCCAGACTAGCGGGGTGGGAGCAGTACTTC.

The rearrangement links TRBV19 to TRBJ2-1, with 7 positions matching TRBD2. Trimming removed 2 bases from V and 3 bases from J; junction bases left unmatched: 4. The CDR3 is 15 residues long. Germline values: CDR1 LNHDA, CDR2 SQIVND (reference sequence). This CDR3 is CASSISGGGYNEQFF. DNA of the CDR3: TGTGCCAGTAGTATATCGGGGGGTGGCTACAATGAGCAGTTCTTC.

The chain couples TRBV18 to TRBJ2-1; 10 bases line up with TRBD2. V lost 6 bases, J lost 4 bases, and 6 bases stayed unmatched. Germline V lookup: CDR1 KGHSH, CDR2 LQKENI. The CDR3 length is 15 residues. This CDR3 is CASSPTSGTYNEQFF. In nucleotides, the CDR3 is TGTGCCAGCTCCCCAACTAGCGGGACTTACAATGAGCAGTTCTTC.

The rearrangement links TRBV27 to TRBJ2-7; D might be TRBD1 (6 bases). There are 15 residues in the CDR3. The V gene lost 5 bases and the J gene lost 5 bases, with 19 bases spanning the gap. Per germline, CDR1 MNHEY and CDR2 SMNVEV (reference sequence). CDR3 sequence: CASSQGTRGTNEQYF. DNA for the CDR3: TGTGCCAGCAGTCAGGGGACGAGGGGAACCAACGAGCAGTACTTC.

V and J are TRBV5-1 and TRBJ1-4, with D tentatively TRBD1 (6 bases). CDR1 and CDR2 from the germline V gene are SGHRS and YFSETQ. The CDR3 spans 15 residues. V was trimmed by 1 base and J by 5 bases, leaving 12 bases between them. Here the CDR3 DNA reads TGCGCCAGCAGCTTGACCGGGACATCGAATGAAAAACTGTTTTTT. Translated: CASSLTGTSNEKLFF.

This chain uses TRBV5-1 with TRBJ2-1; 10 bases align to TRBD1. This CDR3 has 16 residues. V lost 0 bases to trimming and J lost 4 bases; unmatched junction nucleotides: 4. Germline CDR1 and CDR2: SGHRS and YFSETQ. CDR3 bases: TGCGCCAGCAGCTTGGGAGGACAGGGGGATTACAATGAGCAGTTCTTC. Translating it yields CASSLGGQGDYNEQFF. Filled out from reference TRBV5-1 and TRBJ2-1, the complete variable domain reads KAGVTQTPRYLIKTRGQQVTLSCSPISGHRSVSWYQQTPGQGLQFLFEYFSETQRNKGNFPGRFSGRQFSNSRSEMNVSTLELGDSALYLCASSLGGQGDYNEQFFGPGTRLTVL.

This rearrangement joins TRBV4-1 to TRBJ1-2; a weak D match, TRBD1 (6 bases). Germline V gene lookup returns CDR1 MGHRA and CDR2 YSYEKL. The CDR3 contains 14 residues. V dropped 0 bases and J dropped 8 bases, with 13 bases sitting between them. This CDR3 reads CASSQDFTDRGYTF. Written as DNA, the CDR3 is TGCGCCAGCAGCCAAGATTTCACGGACAGAGGCTACACCTTC.

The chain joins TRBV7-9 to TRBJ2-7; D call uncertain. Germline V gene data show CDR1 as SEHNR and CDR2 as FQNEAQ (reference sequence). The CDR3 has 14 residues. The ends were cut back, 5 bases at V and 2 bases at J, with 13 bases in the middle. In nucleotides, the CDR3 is TGTGCCAGCAGCCCTACCGGAGAAACCTACGAGCAGTACTTC. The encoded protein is CASSPTGETYEQYF.

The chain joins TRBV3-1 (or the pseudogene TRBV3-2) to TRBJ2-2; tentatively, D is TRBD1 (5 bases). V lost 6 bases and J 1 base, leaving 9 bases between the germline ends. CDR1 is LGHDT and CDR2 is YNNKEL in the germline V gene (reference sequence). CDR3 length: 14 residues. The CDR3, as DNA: TGTGCCAGCAGTTCGACAGAGAACACCGGGGAGCTGTTTTTT. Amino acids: CASSSTENTGELFF.

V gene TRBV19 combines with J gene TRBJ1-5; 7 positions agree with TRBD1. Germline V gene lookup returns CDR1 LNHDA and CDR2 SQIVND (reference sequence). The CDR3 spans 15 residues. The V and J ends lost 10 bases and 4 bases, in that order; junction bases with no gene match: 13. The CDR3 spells CATDPRQGKNQPQHF. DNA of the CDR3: TGTGCCACTGATCCCAGACAGGGTAAGAATCAGCCCCAGCATTTT.

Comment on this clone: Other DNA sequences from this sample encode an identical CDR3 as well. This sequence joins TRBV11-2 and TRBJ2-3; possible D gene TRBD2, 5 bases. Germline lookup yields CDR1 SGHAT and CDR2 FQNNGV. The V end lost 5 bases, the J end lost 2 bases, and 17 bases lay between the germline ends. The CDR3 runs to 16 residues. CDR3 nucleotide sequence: TGTGCCAGCAGCCAACTAACCGGGGTGGTCACAGATACGCAGTATTTT. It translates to CASSQLTGVVTDTQYF.

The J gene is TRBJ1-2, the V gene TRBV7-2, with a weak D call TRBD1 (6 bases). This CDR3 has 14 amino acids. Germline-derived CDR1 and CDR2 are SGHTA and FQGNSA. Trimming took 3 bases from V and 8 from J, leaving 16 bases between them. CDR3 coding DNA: TGTGCCAGCAGCTTCAGTGAATCAGGGACAGGCTACACCTTC. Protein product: CASSFSESGTGYTF.

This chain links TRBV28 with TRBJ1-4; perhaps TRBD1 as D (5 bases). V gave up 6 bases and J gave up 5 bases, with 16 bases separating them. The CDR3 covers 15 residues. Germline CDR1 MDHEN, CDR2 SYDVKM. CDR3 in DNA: TGTGCCAGCAGACCTAGAGGCAGGACAAATGAAAAACTGTTTTTT. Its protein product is CASRPRGRTNEKLFF.

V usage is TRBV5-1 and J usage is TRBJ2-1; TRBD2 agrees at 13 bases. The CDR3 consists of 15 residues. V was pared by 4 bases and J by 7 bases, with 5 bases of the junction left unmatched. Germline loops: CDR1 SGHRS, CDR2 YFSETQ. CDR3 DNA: TGCGCCAGCAGCGGACTAGCGGGAGTTGGTAATGAGCAGTTCTTC. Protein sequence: CASSGLAGVGNEQFF.

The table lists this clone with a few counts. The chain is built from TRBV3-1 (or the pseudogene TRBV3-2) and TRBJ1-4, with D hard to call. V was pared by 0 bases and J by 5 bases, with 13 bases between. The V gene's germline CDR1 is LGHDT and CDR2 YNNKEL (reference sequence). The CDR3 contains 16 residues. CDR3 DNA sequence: TGTGCCAGCAGCCAAGATCAGATAGGCGGGAATGAAAAACTGTTTTTT. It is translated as CASSQDQIGGNEKLFF.

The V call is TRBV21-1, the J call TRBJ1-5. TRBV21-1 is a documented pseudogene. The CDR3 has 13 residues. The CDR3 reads CASSNRVTQPQHF. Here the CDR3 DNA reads TGTGCCAGCAGCAATCGGGTTACTCAGCCCCAGCATTTT.

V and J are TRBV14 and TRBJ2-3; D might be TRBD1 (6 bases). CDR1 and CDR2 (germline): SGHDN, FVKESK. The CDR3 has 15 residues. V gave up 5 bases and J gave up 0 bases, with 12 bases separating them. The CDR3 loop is CASSFRQASTDTQYF. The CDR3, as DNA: TGTGCCAGCAGCTTTAGACAGGCTAGCACAGATACGCAGTATTTT.

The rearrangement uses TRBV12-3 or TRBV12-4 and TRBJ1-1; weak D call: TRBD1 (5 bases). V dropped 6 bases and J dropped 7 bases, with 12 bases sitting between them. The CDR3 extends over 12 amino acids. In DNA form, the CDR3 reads TGTGCCAGCAGCAGAGTAACAGGTGAAGCTTTCTTT. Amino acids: CASSRVTGEAFF.

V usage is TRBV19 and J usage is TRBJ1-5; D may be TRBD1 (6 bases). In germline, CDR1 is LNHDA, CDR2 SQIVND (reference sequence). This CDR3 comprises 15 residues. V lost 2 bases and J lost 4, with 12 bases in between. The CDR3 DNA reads TGTGCCAGTAGTATAATGGGGGGGCCGAATCAGCCCCAGCATTTT. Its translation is CASSIMGGPNQPQHF. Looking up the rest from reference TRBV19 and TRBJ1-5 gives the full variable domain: DGGITQSPKYLFRKEGQNVTLSCEQNLNHDAMYWYRQDPGQGLRLIYYSQIVNDFQKGDIAEGYSVSREKKESFPLTVTSAQKNPTAFYLCASSIMGGPNQPQHFGDGTRLSIL.

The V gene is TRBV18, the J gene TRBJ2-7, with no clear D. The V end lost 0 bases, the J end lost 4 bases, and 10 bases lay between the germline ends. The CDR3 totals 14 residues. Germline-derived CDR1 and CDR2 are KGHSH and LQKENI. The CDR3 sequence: CASSPPSHRYEQYF. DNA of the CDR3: TGTGCCAGCTCACCACCGTCTCATCGGTACGAGCAGTACTTC.

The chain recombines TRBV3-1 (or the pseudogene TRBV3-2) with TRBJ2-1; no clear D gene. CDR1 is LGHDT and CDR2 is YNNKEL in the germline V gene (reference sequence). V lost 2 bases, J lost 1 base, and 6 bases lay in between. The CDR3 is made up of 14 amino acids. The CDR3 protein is CASSQSLSYNEQFF. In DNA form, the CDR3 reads TGTGCCAGCAGCCAAAGCTTATCCTACAATGAGCAGTTCTTC.

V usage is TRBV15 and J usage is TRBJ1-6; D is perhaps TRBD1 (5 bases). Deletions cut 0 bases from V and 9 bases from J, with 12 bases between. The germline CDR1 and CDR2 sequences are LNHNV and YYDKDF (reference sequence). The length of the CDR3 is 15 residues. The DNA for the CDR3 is TGTGCCACCAGCAGAGAGGGGCGGTTGGGTTCACCCCTCCACTTT. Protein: CATSREGRLGSPLHF.

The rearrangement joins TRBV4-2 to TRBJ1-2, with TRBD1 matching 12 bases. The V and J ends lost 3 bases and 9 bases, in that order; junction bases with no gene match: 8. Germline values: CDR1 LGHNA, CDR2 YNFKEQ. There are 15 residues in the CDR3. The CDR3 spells CASSQGTGGAMSYTF. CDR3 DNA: TGTGCCAGCAGCCAGGGGACAGGGGGCGCGATGAGCTACACCTTC.

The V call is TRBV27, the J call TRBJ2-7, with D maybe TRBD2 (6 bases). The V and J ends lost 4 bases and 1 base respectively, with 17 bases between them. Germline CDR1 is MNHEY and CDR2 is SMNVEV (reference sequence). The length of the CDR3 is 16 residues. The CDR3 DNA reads TGTGCCAGCAGTTCCTCTGTCAGCGGGTCATCCTACGAGCAGTACTTC. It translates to CASSSSVSGSSYEQYF.